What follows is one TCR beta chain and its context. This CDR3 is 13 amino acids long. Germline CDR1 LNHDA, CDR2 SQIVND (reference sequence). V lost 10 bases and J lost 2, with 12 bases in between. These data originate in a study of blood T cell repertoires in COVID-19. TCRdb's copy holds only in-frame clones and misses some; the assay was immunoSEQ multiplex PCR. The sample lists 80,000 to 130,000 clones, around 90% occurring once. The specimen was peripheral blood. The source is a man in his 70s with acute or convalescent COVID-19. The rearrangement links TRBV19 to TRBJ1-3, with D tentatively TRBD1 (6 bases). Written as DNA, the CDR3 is TGTGCCACCAATACAGGGACTGGAAACACCATATATTTT. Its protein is CATNTGTGNTIYF.